The 10 T cell receptor beta chains listed next were all sequenced from one sample in a study of cytomegalovirus exposure and HLA in healthy donors (dated by TCRdb to 2017 to 2019). Libraries were prepared through the immunoSEQ multiplex PCR assay. The immuneACCESS repertoire file appears here via TCRdb, limited to in-frame rearrangements. These files lack a portion of the clones; in checked studies, under half of the deficit traces to unresolved V genes, and the cause of the others is not known. For this sample there are hundreds of thousands of clones; 86% appear just once. The top ten clonotypes cover under 0.9% of the sample. Sequenced sample: PBMCs. The receptors here all came from a young woman in good health and CMV-seronegative.

The chain recombines TRBV27 with TRBJ2-1; 12 bases line up with TRBD2. This CDR3 is 14 amino acids long. V trimming: 2 bases; J trimming: 8 bases; junction bases outside the gene matches: 1. Germline CDR1 is MNHEY and CDR2 is SMNVEV (reference sequence). The CDR3 reads CASSLLAGGHEQFF. DNA for the CDR3: TGTGCCAGCAGTTTACTAGCGGGGGGGCATGAGCAGTTCTTC.

The chain uses TRBV28 and TRBJ1-5; possibly TRBD1 for D (6 bases). Germline CDR1 MDHEN, CDR2 SYDVKM. Trimming took 10 bases from V and 4 from J, leaving 14 bases between them. The CDR3 runs to 13 residues. CDR3 residues: CATRTVPNQPQHF. The CDR3 bases are TGTGCCACTAGGACAGTACCTAATCAGCCCCAGCATTTT.

The sample holds one count of this clone. Other nucleotide sequences from this sample produce the same CDR3. V usage is TRBV6-1 and J usage is TRBJ1-1, with TRBD1 as a possible D gene (5 bases). The CDR3 has 13 amino acids. The germline gives CDR1 MNHNS, CDR2 SASEGT. V was trimmed by 6 bases and J by 1 base, leaving 9 bases between them. The CDR3, as DNA: TGTGCCAGCAGCGCCACAGGGAACACTGAAGCTTTCTTT. It is translated as CASSATGNTEAFF.

The V gene is TRBV28, the J gene TRBJ1-2, with 9 bases fitting TRBD1. Trimming removed 6 bases from V and 5 bases from J; junction bases left unmatched: 4. The CDR3 runs 13 residues. Germline V lookup: CDR1 MDHEN, CDR2 SYDVKM. CDR3 amino acids: CASSNRGPYGYTF. The CDR3 coding sequence is TGTGCCAGCAGCAACAGGGGGCCGTATGGCTACACCTTC.

This clone occurred once. The chain is built from TRBV6-1 and TRBJ2-7, with 8 positions matching TRBD2. Germline V gene lookup returns CDR1 MNHNS and CDR2 SASEGT. The CDR3 extends over 15 amino acids. V shed 3 bases, J shed 2 bases, and the junction held 6 bases outside the gene matches. CDR3 sequence (DNA): TGTGCCAGCAGTGAGGAATCGGGAGGGCCCTACGAGCAGTACTTC. Encoded protein: CASSEESGGPYEQYF.

V is TRBV13 and J is TRBJ1-2; perhaps TRBD1 as D (6 bases). Trimming took off 5 bases at V and 8 bases at J, with 18 bases between the two ends. The CDR3 consists of 14 residues. CDR1 and CDR2 from the germline V gene are PRHDT and FYEKMQ (reference sequence). The CDR3 DNA is TGTGCCAGCAGCCGCGACAGAAGCCAGGGGGGCTACACCTTC. Its translation is CASSRDRSQGGYTF.

The rearrangement uses TRBV19 and TRBJ1-5, with D unresolved. The V gene lost 3 bases and the J gene lost 1 base, with 19 bases spanning the gap. The CDR3 covers 18 residues. Germline values: CDR1 LNHDA, CDR2 SQIVND (reference sequence). CDR3 nucleotide sequence: TGTGCCAGTAGTATGGGTGTACGGAGTTTTGAAAGCAATCAGCCCCAGCATTTT. Encoded protein: CASSMGVRSFESNQPQHF.

V and J are TRBV6-5 and TRBJ2-3; TRBD1 agrees at 7 bases. Unmatched junction bases numbered 5, after V lost 6 bases and J lost 2 bases. CDR3 length equals 14 residues. Germline assignment: CDR1 MNHEY and CDR2 SVGAGI. CDR3: CASSKTGITDTQYF. The CDR3 bases are TGTGCCAGCAGCAAGACAGGGATCACAGATACGCAGTATTTT.

This rearrangement joins TRBV7-9 to TRBJ1-2; D gene ambiguous. This CDR3 spans 14 amino acids. Looked up from germline, CDR1 is SEHNR and CDR2 is FQNEAQ (reference sequence). Trimming took off 5 bases at V and 8 bases at J, with 18 bases between the two ends. CDR3 nucleotides: TGTGCCAGCAGCCCACCGTACAACGAGGAGGGCTACACCTTC. Translated: CASSPPYNEEGYTF.

The CDR3 nucleotides are TGTGCCAGCAGCTTAGGCGCAGGGACCCAGTACTTC. This translates into CASSLGAGTQYF. The J gene is TRBJ2-5, the V gene TRBV7-6, with D uncertain. Germline V gene lookup returns CDR1 SGHVS and CDR2 FNYEAQ. The CDR3 length is 12 residues. Deletions cut 1 base from V and 7 bases from J, with 7 bases between.